This passage covers 9 T cell receptor beta chains from one sample sequenced in a study of blood T cell repertoires in COVID-19. This table comes from immunoSEQ multiplex PCR, and its TCRdb copy is limited to in-frame clones, with some not included. The data show 50,000 to 75,000 clones, around 77% seen once. Sequencing input: peripheral blood. The source is an elderly man with active or convalescent COVID-19.

The chain joins TRBV3-1 (or the pseudogene TRBV3-2) to TRBJ2-1; D unclear. V was pared by 1 base and J by 6 bases, with 4 bases between. The CDR3 runs to 12 residues. The germline V gene has CDR1 LGHDT and CDR2 YNNKEL (reference sequence). In DNA form, the CDR3 reads TGTGCCAGCAGCCAAGCTGTCAATGAGCAGTTCTTC. Amino acid sequence: CASSQAVNEQFF.

V and J are TRBV9 and TRBJ1-2; TRBD1 aligns across 7 bases. V shed 3 bases and J 4 bases; nucleotides not matched to a gene: 9. The germline V gene encodes CDR1 SGDLS and CDR2 YYNGEE. The CDR3 is 15 residues long. The CDR3 loop reads CASSGQGDRSYGYTF. CDR3 sequence (DNA): TGTGCCAGCAGCGGCCAAGGGGACAGAAGCTATGGCTACACCTTC.

The chain has TRBV7-2 and TRBJ2-7, with 8 bases identical to TRBD2. The V and J ends lost 5 bases and 3 bases, in that order; junction bases with no gene match: 12. Germline V gives CDR1 SGHTA, CDR2 FQGNSA. The CDR3 has 16 amino acids. The CDR3 nucleotides read TGTGCCAGCAGCGCAACTCCCGGGACTAGGCTCTACGAGCAGTACTTC. Residues: CASSATPGTRLYEQYF. The full variable domain, in which reference TRBV7-2 and TRBJ2-7 provide the parts outside the CDR3, is GAGVSQSPSNKVTEKGKDVELRCDPISGHTALYWYRQSLGQGLEFLIYFQGNSAPDKSGLPSDRFSAERTGGSVSTLTIQRTQQEDSAVYLCASSATPGTRLYEQYFGPGTRLTVT.

This rearrangement joins TRBV6-1 to TRBJ2-5; TRBD1 is a possible D gene (5 bases). V was cut by 3 bases and J by 0 bases, with 11 bases left in between. Germline V lookup: CDR1 MNHNS, CDR2 SASEGT. This CDR3 region has 15 residues. This CDR3 reads CASSDRVGYQETQYF. In DNA form, the CDR3 reads TGTGCCAGCAGTGACAGGGTGGGGTACCAAGAGACCCAGTACTTC.

Within the sample, this clone is large. The chain is built from TRBV14 and TRBJ2-1; 8 bases line up with TRBD2. Trimming took 4 bases from V and 2 from J; bases not matched to a gene: 4. Germline V gives CDR1 SGHDN, CDR2 FVKESK. This CDR3 is built from 15 residues. CDR3 protein: CASSLIAGPYNEQFF. The CDR3 DNA reads TGTGCCAGCAGCCTTATAGCGGGACCCTACAATGAGCAGTTCTTC.

Here the CDR3 reads CASSRRGQGETDTQYF. CDR3 nucleotides: TGTGCCAGCTCAAGGAGAGGCCAGGGGGAAACAGATACGCAGTATTTT. The chain has TRBV18 and TRBJ2-3; 7 bases map to TRBD1. CDR3 size: 16 residues. Germline trimming cut 5 bases from V and 3 bases from J; bases unmatched to any gene: 11. The germline V gene has CDR1 KGHSH and CDR2 LQKENI. Variable domain in full (rest from reference TRBV18 and TRBJ2-3): NAGVMQNPRHLVRRRGQEARLRCSPMKGHSHVYWYRQLPEEGLKFMVYLQKENIIDESGMPKERFSAEFPKEGPSILRIQQVVRGDSAAYFCASSRRGQGETDTQYFGPGTRLTVL.

V and J are TRBV6-1 and TRBJ2-1, with 8 bases identical to TRBD2. Unmatched junction bases numbered 7, after V lost 0 bases and J lost 6 bases. The CDR3 runs 16 residues. Germline CDR1 MNHNS, CDR2 SASEGT. CDR3 in amino acids: CASSEAAGGMINEQFF. The CDR3 nucleotides are TGTGCCAGCAGTGAAGCCGCGGGAGGTATGATCAATGAGCAGTTCTTC.

The rearrangement uses TRBV28 and TRBJ2-2; weak D call: TRBD1 (5 bases). Germline loops: CDR1 MDHEN, CDR2 SYDVKM. The CDR3 is 16 amino acids. Between the trimmed V and J ends, which lost 0 bases and 0 bases, there was a span of 8 bases. CDR3 sequence: CASSLWGLANTGELFF. CDR3 DNA sequence: TGTGCCAGCAGTTTATGGGGGCTAGCGAACACCGGGGAGCTGTTTTTT.

The J gene is TRBJ2-4, the V gene TRBV16, with D tentatively TRBD1 (5 bases). CDR3 length: 13 residues. Looked up from germline, CDR1 is KGHSY and CDR2 is FQNENV. V was shortened by 3 bases and J by 10 bases, with 13 bases between the two germline ends. For the CDR3, the DNA is TGTGCCAGCAGCCAGACAACACAGGAGATTCAGTACTTC. Translating gives CASSQTTQEIQYF.